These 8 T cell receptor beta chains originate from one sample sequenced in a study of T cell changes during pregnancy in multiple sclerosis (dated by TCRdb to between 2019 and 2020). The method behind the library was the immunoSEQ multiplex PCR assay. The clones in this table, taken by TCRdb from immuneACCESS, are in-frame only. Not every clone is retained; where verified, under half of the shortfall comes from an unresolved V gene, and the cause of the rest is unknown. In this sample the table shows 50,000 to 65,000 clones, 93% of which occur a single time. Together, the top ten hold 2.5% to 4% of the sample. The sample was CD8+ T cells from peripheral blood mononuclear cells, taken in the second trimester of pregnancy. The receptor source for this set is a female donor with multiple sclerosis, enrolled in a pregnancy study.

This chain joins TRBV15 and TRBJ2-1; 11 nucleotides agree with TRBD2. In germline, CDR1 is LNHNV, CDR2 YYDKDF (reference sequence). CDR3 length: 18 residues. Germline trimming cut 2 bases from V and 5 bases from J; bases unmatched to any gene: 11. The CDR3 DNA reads TGTGCCACCAGCAGACTAGGGGGAACTAGCGGGAGCAACAATGAGCAGTTCTTC. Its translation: CATSRLGGTSGSNNEQFF.

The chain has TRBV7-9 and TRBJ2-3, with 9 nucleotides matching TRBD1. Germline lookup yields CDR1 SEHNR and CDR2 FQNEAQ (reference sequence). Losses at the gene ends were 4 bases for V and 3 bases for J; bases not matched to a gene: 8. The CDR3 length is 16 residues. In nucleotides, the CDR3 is TGTGCCAGCAGCTCCCGTCCCGGGACAGGGACAGATACGCAGTATTTT. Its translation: CASSSRPGTGTDTQYF.

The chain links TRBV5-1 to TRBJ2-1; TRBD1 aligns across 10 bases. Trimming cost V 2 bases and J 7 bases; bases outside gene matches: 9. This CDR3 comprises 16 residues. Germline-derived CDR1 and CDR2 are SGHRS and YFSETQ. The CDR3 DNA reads TGCGCCAGCAGCTTCGCCGGGACAGGGGTGGGTAATGAGCAGTTCTTC. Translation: CASSFAGTGVGNEQFF.

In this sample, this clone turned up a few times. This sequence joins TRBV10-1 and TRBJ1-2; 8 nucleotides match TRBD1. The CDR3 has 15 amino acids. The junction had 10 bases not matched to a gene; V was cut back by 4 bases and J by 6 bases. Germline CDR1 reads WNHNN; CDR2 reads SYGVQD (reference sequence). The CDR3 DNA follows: TGCGCCAGCAGTGGGGGGGTGGACAGGGTAAATGGCTACACCTTC. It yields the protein CASSGGVDRVNGYTF.

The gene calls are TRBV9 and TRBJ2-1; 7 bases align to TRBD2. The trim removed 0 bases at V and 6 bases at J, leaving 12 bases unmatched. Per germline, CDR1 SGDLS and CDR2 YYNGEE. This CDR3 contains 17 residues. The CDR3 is CASSVEVWRERGNEQFF. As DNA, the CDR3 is TGTGCCAGCAGCGTAGAAGTTTGGCGGGAGAGGGGCAATGAGCAGTTCTTC.

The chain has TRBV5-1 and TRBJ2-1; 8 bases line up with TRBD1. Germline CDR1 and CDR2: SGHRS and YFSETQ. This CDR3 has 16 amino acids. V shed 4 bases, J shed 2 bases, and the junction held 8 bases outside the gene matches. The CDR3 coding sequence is TGCGCCAGCAGCACAACCGACAGGGGAACCTACAATGAGCAGTTCTTC. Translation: CASSTTDRGTYNEQFF.

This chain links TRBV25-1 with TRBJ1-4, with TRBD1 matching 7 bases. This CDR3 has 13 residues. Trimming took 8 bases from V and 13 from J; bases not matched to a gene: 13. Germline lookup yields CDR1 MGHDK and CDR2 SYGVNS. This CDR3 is CASASGHPGGLFF. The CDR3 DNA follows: TGTGCCAGCGCATCGGGCCACCCAGGGGGACTGTTTTTT.

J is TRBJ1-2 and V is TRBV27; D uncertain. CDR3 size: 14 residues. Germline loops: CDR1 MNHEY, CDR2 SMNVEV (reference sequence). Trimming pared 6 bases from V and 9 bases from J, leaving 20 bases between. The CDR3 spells CASSHGREGVSYTF. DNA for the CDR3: TGTGCCAGCAGCCATGGTAGAGAGGGAGTCAGCTACACCTTC.